This T cell receptor (beta chain) derives from a study of cytotoxic CD8 clonotypes in ibrutinib-treated CLL. Study-level information: Response specimens were obtained following a median treatment duration of 12 months, with a range of 6 to 36.

The CDR3 consists of 11 residues. V was clipped by 4 bases and J by 4 bases, with 5 bases between them. In germline, CDR1 is MDHEN, CDR2 SYDVKM. Only in-frame clones appear in the TCRdb table, and some are missing; sequencing was by immunoSEQ multiplex PCR. The top ten clones hold 6.5% to 8% of a sample with approximately 330,000 clones, roughly 85% of them seen once. The source was PBMCs, collected before ibrutinib treatment. The chain carries TRBV28 and TRBJ2-7; the D is unclear. The clonotype comes from a human donor with chronic lymphocytic leukemia. The CDR3 is CASSYVYEQYF. The CDR3 DNA follows: TGTGCCAGCAGTTATGTTTACGAGCAGTACTTC.